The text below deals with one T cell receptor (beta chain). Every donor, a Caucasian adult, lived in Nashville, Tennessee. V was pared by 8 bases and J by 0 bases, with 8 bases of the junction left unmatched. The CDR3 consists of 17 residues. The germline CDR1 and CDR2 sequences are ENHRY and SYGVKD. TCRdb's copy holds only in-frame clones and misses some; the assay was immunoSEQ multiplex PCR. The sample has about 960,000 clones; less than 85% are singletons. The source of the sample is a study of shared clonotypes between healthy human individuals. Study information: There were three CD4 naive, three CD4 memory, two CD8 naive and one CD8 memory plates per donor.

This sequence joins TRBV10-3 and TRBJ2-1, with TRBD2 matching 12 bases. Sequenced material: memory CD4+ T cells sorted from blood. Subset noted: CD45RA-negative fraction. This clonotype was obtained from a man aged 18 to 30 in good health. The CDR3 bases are TGTGCCATCGGCGGACTAGCGGGATTGAGCTCCTACAATGAGCAGTTCTTC. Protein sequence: CAIGGLAGLSSYNEQFF.